One sample yielded the 20 T cell receptor beta chains listed below, sequenced in a study of T cells in Graves' hyperthyroidism and ophthalmopathy. RNA transcripts yielded amplified TCR beta CDR3 regions. HTBI primers were employed in a first-round RT-PCR of the TCR CDR3. TCRdb independently ran MiXCR on the multiplex PCR reads; one entry per CDR3 protein. Among approximately 410,000 distinct CDR3 sequences listed, roughly 15% were seen once. The sequencing input was blood. Source of these receptors: a young woman with Graves' hyperthyroidism.

The chain employs TRBV20-1 and TRBJ1-2; D is possibly TRBD1 (6 bases). Germline-derived CDR1 and CDR2 are DFQATT and SNEGSKA (reference sequence). V lost 0 bases to trimming and J lost 0 bases, with 11 bases between them. The CDR3 has 15 amino acids. CDR3 bases: TGCAGTGCTAGAGATTGGACAGATGCTAACTATGGCTACACCTTC. It translates to CSARDWTDANYGYTF.

The rearrangement joins TRBV7-9 to TRBJ1-1; D gene uncertain. The germline V gene has CDR1 SEHNR and CDR2 FQNEAQ (reference sequence). The CDR3 spans 12 residues. The V end lost 5 bases, the J end lost 11 bases, and 15 bases lay between the germline ends. CDR3 residues: CASSITEDSAFF. For the CDR3, the DNA is TGTGCCAGCAGCATAACTGAGGATTCGGCTTTCTTT.

In this sample, this clonotype turned up many times. J is TRBJ2-1 and V is TRBV14; TRBD2 agrees at 14 bases. The CDR3 sequence is 16 residues long. J lost 2 bases, V lost 4 bases, and 1 base had no gene match. The V gene's germline CDR1 is SGHDN and CDR2 FVKESK. This chain's CDR3 is CASSRLAGGAYNEQFF. Here the CDR3 DNA reads TGTGCCAGCAGCCGACTAGCGGGAGGGGCCTACAATGAGCAGTTCTTC.

This clonotype was found many times. The V and J genes are TRBV29-1 and TRBJ2-1; tentatively, D is TRBD1 or TRBD2 (5 bases each). With 2 bases removed from V and 5 bases from J, the gap between germline ends came to 16 bases. Germline assignment: CDR1 SQVTM and CDR2 ANQGSEA. This CDR3 contains 15 residues. This CDR3 reads CSVESLGEIHNEQFF. The CDR3 nucleotides are TGCAGCGTTGAATCTCTGGGGGAGATCCACAATGAGCAGTTCTTC.

This clonotype has a count of ten or more. V usage is TRBV6-5 and J usage is TRBJ2-7, with D possibly being TRBD1 (5 bases). V was shortened by 0 bases and J by 6 bases, with 12 bases between the two germline ends. CDR1 is MNHEY, CDR2 SVGAGI, per germline. The CDR3 sequence is 14 residues long. The chain's CDR3 is CASSYSQANLEQYF. In DNA, the CDR3 is TGTGCCAGCAGTTACTCACAGGCCAACCTCGAGCAGTACTTC.

This clonotype was counted only a few times. The chain has TRBV20-1 and TRBJ2-1; 12 nucleotides align to TRBD2. CDR1 and CDR2 (germline): DFQATT, SNEGSKA (reference sequence). The V gene end was trimmed by 7 bases and the J gene end by 6 bases; junction bases not matched to a gene: 4. The CDR3 is 13 amino acids. The CDR3 DNA sequence: TGCAGTGAACGGACTAGCGGGGCCAATGAGCAGTTCTTC. This translates into CSERTSGANEQFF.

With regard to this clonotype: This sequence may be a read error, since a much larger clone differs from it by one base. The chain carries TRBV12-3 or TRBV12-4 and TRBJ1-1; D is possibly TRBD1 (6 bases). This CDR3 is built from 14 residues. This CDR3 reads CASSLTGTHTEALF. CDR3 DNA sequence: TGTGCCAGCAGTTTAACCGGGACACACACTGAAGCTCTCTTT.

This clonotype was seen a handful of times. The CDR3 nucleotides read TGTGCCAGCAGTGAGGTCGTGGACGAGCAGTACTTC. Translated: CASSEVVDEQYF. J is TRBJ2-7 and V is TRBV25-1; D gene ambiguous. Trimming removed 3 bases from V and 5 bases from J, with 8 bases in between. CDR3 length: 12 amino acids. The germline gives CDR1 MGHDK, CDR2 SYGVNS.

This clonotype appeared many times. The V call is TRBV28, the J call TRBJ2-3; D unresolved. The CDR3 length is 12 residues. V lost 6 bases and J 2 bases, leaving 6 bases between the germline ends. Looked up from germline, CDR1 is MDHEN and CDR2 is SYDVKM. For the CDR3, the DNA is TGTGCCAGCAGGGGAAACACAGATACGCAGTATTTT. As protein: CASRGNTDTQYF.

This clonotype was recorded at least ten times. The chain is built from TRBV7-9 and TRBJ2-7, with D possibly being TRBD1 or TRBD2 (5 bases each). This CDR3 region has 14 residues. Trimming took off 0 bases at V and 9 bases at J, with 15 bases between the two ends. Germline V gene sequence: CDR1 SEHNR, CDR2 FQNEAQ (reference sequence). The CDR3 DNA follows: TGTGCCAGCAGCTTAGCGGTGGGGACCGAAGGGCAGTACTTC. As protein: CASSLAVGTEGQYF.

This clonotype showed up many times. V is TRBV12-3 or TRBV12-4 and J is TRBJ2-1; 10 positions match TRBD1. The V and J ends lost 6 bases and 8 bases, in that order; junction bases with no gene match: 10. The CDR3 contains 15 residues. The CDR3 DNA reads as TGTGCCAGCAGGGCGGGACAGGGGAGGATCGATGAGCAGTTCTTC. Translated, it gives CASRAGQGRIDEQFF.

This sequence joins TRBV6-4 and TRBJ2-1; 8 nucleotides agree with TRBD1. V was pared by 0 bases and J by 5 bases, with 3 bases of the junction left unmatched. CDR3 length: 15 amino acids. CDR1 and CDR2 (germline): MRHNA, SNTAGT. CDR3 residues: CASSDSQGAHNEQFF. Here the CDR3 DNA reads TGTGCCAGCAGTGACTCCCAGGGGGCCCACAATGAGCAGTTCTTC.

This clonotype has ten or more counts. The chain links TRBV12-3 or TRBV12-4 to TRBJ1-2; D gene uncertain. The V gene lost 6 bases and the J gene lost 2 bases, with 10 bases spanning the gap. The CDR3 covers 13 residues. CDR3 region: CASSPQRNYGYTF. DNA for the CDR3: TGTGCCAGCAGCCCACAGAGGAACTATGGCTACACCTTC.

Ten or more counts support this clonotype. This chain uses TRBV3-1 with TRBJ2-7; D gene uncertain. Trimming removed 5 bases from V and 5 bases from J, with 16 bases in between. Germline loops: CDR1 LGHDT, CDR2 YNNKEL (reference sequence). CDR3 size: 14 residues. In DNA, the CDR3 is TGTGCCAGCAGCTCTCGGGCTAGATCCCACGAGCAGTACTTC. Its translation: CASSSRARSHEQYF.

In this sample, this clonotype turned up many times. The chain links TRBV2 to TRBJ2-1; TRBD2 matches at 12 bases. The CDR3 sequence is 17 residues long. Trimming at V came to 10 bases and at J to 5 bases, leaving 15 bases not matched to a gene. CDR1 and CDR2 (germline): SNHLY, FYNNEI. In nucleotides, the CDR3 is TGTGCCACCAACGCGAGACTAGCGGGAGTGATAAACAATGAGCAGTTCTTC. Translation gives CATNARLAGVINNEQFF.

Ten or more counts support this clonotype. The V call is TRBV7-2, the J call TRBJ1-5; 9 positions match TRBD1. CDR3 length: 14 residues. Trimming at V came to 5 bases and at J to 4 bases, leaving 3 bases not matched to a gene. Germline CDR1 reads SGHTA; CDR2 reads FQGNSA. The CDR3 reads CASSGDRGNQPQHF. CDR3 sequence (DNA): TGTGCCAGCAGCGGCGACAGGGGGAATCAGCCCCAGCATTTT.

This chain uses TRBV5-1 with TRBJ2-1; the match to TRBD2 covers 7 bases. This CDR3 comprises 16 residues. V was pared by 1 base and J by 6 bases, with 10 bases of the junction left unmatched. In germline, CDR1 is SGHRS, CDR2 YFSETQ. The CDR3 nucleotides read TGCGCCAGCAGCTTGAAGGTAGTAGCGGGCAGCAATGAGCAGTTCTTC. Translation: CASSLKVVAGSNEQFF. The whole variable domain, remainder taken from reference TRBV5-1 and TRBJ2-1, is KAGVTQTPRYLIKTRGQQVTLSCSPISGHRSVSWYQQTPGQGLQFLFEYFSETQRNKGNFPGRFSGRQFSNSRSEMNVSTLELGDSALYLCASSLKVVAGSNEQFFGPGTRLTVL.

This chain joins TRBV7-8 and TRBJ1-1; D unresolved. CDR3 length: 14 amino acids. Per the germline V gene, CDR1 is SGHVS and CDR2 is FQNEAQ. The germline V and J ends were trimmed by 5 bases and 2 bases, with 12 bases remaining between them. CDR3 region: CASSPRDTNTEAFF. The CDR3 coding sequence is TGTGCCAGCAGCCCCCGTGATACAAACACTGAAGCTTTCTTT.

There are many counts of this clonotype. The chain uses TRBV28 and TRBJ2-5; D gene unclear. Germline V gene sequence: CDR1 MDHEN, CDR2 SYDVKM. Trimming removed 3 bases from V and 5 bases from J, with 7 bases in between. The CDR3 spans 12 residues. The chain's CDR3 is CASSFARETQYF. DNA for the CDR3: TGTGCCAGCAGTTTTGCTCGGGAGACCCAGTACTTC. Together with reference TRBV28 and TRBJ2-5, the CDR3 gives the full variable domain: DVKVTQSSRYLVKRTGEKVFLECVQDMDHENMFWYRQDPGLGLRLIYFSYDVKMKEKGDIPEGYSVSREKKERFSLILESASTNQTSMYLCASSFARETQYFGPGTRLLVL.

The CDR3 DNA reads as TGTGCCAGCAGCTTAGCGCGCCCGAGAGTCTACACCTTC. Its protein is CASSLARPRVYTF. The rearrangement joins TRBV7-9 to TRBJ1-2; no clear D gene. The CDR3 is made up of 13 amino acids. Per the germline V gene, CDR1 is SEHNR and CDR2 is FQNEAQ (reference sequence). Trimming stripped 0 bases from V and 10 bases from J, with 12 bases between.